The TCR beta chain described here comes from a study of blood T cell repertoires in COVID-19. Libraries were prepared by immunoSEQ multiplex PCR; TCRdb keeps only in-frame clonotypes and omits some of them. The table has about 190,000 clones, around 90% seen once. Germline CDR1 is SGHRS and CDR2 is YFSETQ. With 0 bases removed from V and 2 bases from J, the gap between germline ends came to 10 bases. The CDR3 covers 15 residues. The sample was peripheral blood. The sequence was obtained from a man between 40 and 49 years old with acute or convalescent COVID-19. The chain joins TRBV5-1 to TRBJ2-3; perhaps TRBD2 as D (6 bases). The CDR3 loop reads CASSLVGLNTDTQYF. CDR3 in DNA: TGCGCCAGCAGCTTGGTGGGACTTAACACAGATACGCAGTATTTT.